The TCR beta chain described here comes from a study of cytomegalovirus exposure and HLA in healthy donors. Notes on the study in general: Links to common viral pathogens appeared, in a later analysis, for several of the most significant clusters.

The PCR ran on 60 Vbeta and 13 Jbeta primers. Authors' data handling: Later, an analysis found roughly 80 million unique TCR beta chains, and approximately 10 million of these were shared. Sequencing was performed with immunoSEQ multiplex PCR; in TCRdb, only in-frame clones are kept and a portion is missing. Clone size and V and J calls were adopted from that table, with D and trimming inferred from the DNA. The sample consists of 75,000 to 90,000 clones, about 85% of them appearing once. With regard to this clone: Its antigen is as yet unknown.

Unrecorded immune exposures were likely, despite nominal health at sampling. Germline V gives CDR1 MNHEY, CDR2 SVGAGI. The CDR3 consists of 15 residues. Deletions cut 5 bases from V and 6 bases from J, with 19 bases between. The rearrangement joins TRBV6-5 to TRBJ1-2, with D possibly matching TRBD1 (5 bases). This TCR derives from a man aged 35 to 55 in good health and CMV-seropositive. The sample taken for sequencing was PBMCs. CDR3 DNA: TGTGCCAGCAGTGTTCTCGGGGGGGAGATTGATGGCTACACCTTC. It codes for CASSVLGGEIDGYTF.